Reported below is one TCR beta chain. Its antigen is not identified. This sample is drawn from a study of siplizumab effects on memory and regulatory T cells. Study-level results: Unstimulated subsets were the mapping target of only a minor fraction of alloreactive clones. Siplizumab produced a significant drop in alloreactive sequences attributable to unstimulated CD4+ memory cells.

Trimming shortened V by 0 bases and J by 7 bases, and 15 bases separated the two germline ends. Germline assignment: CDR1 LNHDA and CDR2 SQIVND (reference sequence). The CDR3 contains 16 residues. Measured with immunoSEQ multiplex PCR; TCRdb has only the in-frame clones, and not every one. The table lists fewer than 30,000 clones, roughly 82% of them singletons. The sequence was collected from a human donor in good health. The sample taken for sequencing was memory CD4+ T cells sorted from blood. The chain couples TRBV19 to TRBJ1-4; D gene unclear. The CDR3 DNA reads TGTGCCAGTAGTATAGATTACCAAATTCGTGGTGAAAAACTGTTTTTT. It translates to CASSIDYQIRGEKLFF.